A selection of T cell receptor beta chains follows, all from one sample in a study of vaccination and CD4 T cells after COVID-19. Each CDR3 protein gets one entry after TCRdb re-called the PCR reads with MiXCR. This table has 15,000 or so distinct CDR3 sequences, 40% to 55% appearing once. Antigen specificity for these receptors is unknown. Input material: CD4+ T cells from blood, cultured in vitro. Every receptor here comes from a human donor who had recovered from COVID-19. Each CDR3 is given with its conserved first and last residue. D genes are given only for firm matches. Clone size is shown for a subset of rows, as once, few, many or a class of expanded clone.

J gene | V gene | clone size | D gene | CDR3 protein | CDR3 DNA
TRBJ2-2 | TRBV10-3 | once | TRBD1 | CAITQGQYTGELFF | TGTGCCATCACCCAGGGACAGTACACCGGGGAGCTGTTTTTT
TRBJ1-5 | TRBV6-1 | - | - | CASQGGNQPQHF | TGTGCCAGCCAAGGAGGCAATCAGCCCCAGCATTTT
TRBJ2-7 | TRBV6-1 | - | - | CASSKESTYEQYF | TGTGCCAGCAGTAAAGAGAGTACCTACGAGCAGTACTTC
TRBJ2-4 | TRBV27 | few | TRBD2 | CASSSNPPTMTSGSTIQYF | TGTGCCAGCAGTTCAAACCCTCCCACAATGACTAGCGGGAGTACCATTCAGTACTTC
TRBJ2-6 | TRBV7-9 | - | - | CASSTTPRGPSGANVLTF | TGTGCCAGCAGCACTACTCCGAGGGGTCCCTCTGGGGCCAACGTCCTGACTTTC
TRBJ2-3 | TRBV20-1 | few | - | CSATSVEGPGTDTQYF | TGCAGTGCTACTAGCGTAGAAGGCCCGGGTACAGATACGCAGTATTTT
TRBJ1-2 | TRBV6-2/TRBV6-3 | - | - | CASSPGTEAYGYTF | TGTGCCAGCAGCCCCGGGACGGAAGCCTATGGCTACACCTTC
TRBJ2-7 | TRBV12-3/TRBV12-4 | - | TRBD1 | CASSTMWTGSSYEQYF | TGTGCCAGCAGTACCATGTGGACAGGCAGCTCCTACGAGCAGTACTTC
TRBJ2-3 | TRBV7-2 | once | - | CASSQGGRRGTDTQYF | TGTGCCAGCAGCCAAGGGGGGCGGAGAGGCACAGATACGCAGTATTTT
TRBJ2-1 | TRBV20-1 | - | TRBD2 | CSAPTSGVNEQFF | TGCAGTGCTCCTACTAGCGGGGTAAATGAGCAGTTCTTC
TRBJ2-3 | TRBV20-1 | - | - | CSARDPGGRTDTQYF | TGCAGTGCTAGAGATCCAGGTGGGCGCACAGATACGCAGTATTTT
TRBJ2-3 | TRBV11-2 | - | - | CASSLTPQRRAAGSTDTQYF | TGTGCCAGCAGCCTAACGCCCCAACGTAGAGCGGCAGGAAGCACAGATACGCAGTATTTT
TRBJ1-1 | TRBV6-1 | few | - | CASTKSRGEAFF | TGTGCCAGCACCAAGTCTCGAGGGGAAGCTTTCTTT
TRBJ2-5 | TRBV30 | once | - | CAWSPNQETQYF | TGTGCCTGGAGTCCCAACCAAGAGACCCAGTACTTC
TRBJ2-5 | TRBV20-1 | - | - | CSARGFGGSETQYF | TGCAGTGCTAGGGGGTTTGGAGGTTCAGAGACCCAGTACTTC
TRBJ1-5 | TRBV6-2/TRBV6-3 | - | TRBD1 | CASSSGYRGPLPAAQHF | TGTGCCAGCAGTTCGGGGTACAGGGGGCCCCTCCCGGCGGCCCAGCATTTT
TRBJ2-1 | TRBV20-1 | - | TRBD2 | CSARTSDFAQFF | TGCAGTGCTAGGACTAGCGATTTCGCGCAGTTCTTC
TRBJ2-2 | TRBV6-2/TRBV6-3 | - | - | CASGNTGELFF | TGTGCCAGCGGCAACACCGGGGAGCTGTTTTTT
TRBJ2-7 | TRBV7-9 | - | - | CASSGKQTARSYEQYF | TGTGCCAGCAGCGGGAAGCAGACAGCGCGCTCCTACGAGCAGTACTTC
TRBJ1-3 | TRBV7-9 | - | - | CASSSGNTIYF | TGTGCCAGCAGCTCTGGCAACACCATATATTTT
TRBJ2-5 | TRBV7-3 | few | - | CASSLTPSNRETQYF | TGTGCCAGCAGCTTAACTCCCTCGAACCGTGAGACCCAGTACTTC
TRBJ1-2 | TRBV7-2 | - | - | CASSPLKMALGSYTF | TGTGCCAGCAGCCCCCTAAAGATGGCCCTGGGCAGCTACACCTTC
TRBJ2-2 | TRBV6-2/TRBV6-3 | - | - | CASSTGRGGIHTGELFF | TGTGCCAGCAGTACAGGCAGGGGCGGGATTCACACCGGGGAGCTGTTTTTT
TRBJ1-1 | TRBV6-5 | few | TRBD1 | CASSYSRTGVGDEAFF | TGTGCCAGCAGTTACTCTAGAACAGGGGTAGGGGATGAAGCTTTCTTT